This TCR beta chain was found in a study of a mutant IDH1 vaccine in newly diagnosed glioma. Germline CDR1 and CDR2: SGHNT and YYREEE (reference sequence). The CDR3 runs to 15 residues. V was pared by 9 bases and J by 5 bases, with 15 bases of the junction left unmatched. Turning to this clone: The antigen remains undetermined.

Time point specified: week 35, safety follow-up. The content of each vaccine dose was 300 ug of mutant IDH1 20-mer peptide, and topical imiquimod accompanied it. The protocol was immunoSEQ multiplex PCR, while the TCRdb copy is restricted to in-frame clones and leaves out a portion. Of around 29,000 clones in the sample, around 76% were seen once. This rearrangement joins TRBV5-4 to TRBJ1-1, with 8 bases that match TRBD1. Sequenced here: PBMCs, sampled from a glioma patient whose treatment included an IDH1 peptide vaccine. This clonotype was obtained from a man between 45 and 60 years old with glioma. The CDR3: CATQTSRGLRTEAFF. In DNA, the CDR3 is TGTGCCACCCAGACATCCAGGGGGCTGCGGACTGAAGCTTTCTTT.